One sample yielded the 7 T cell receptor beta chains listed below, sequenced in a study of blood T cell repertoires in COVID-19. Produced via immunoSEQ multiplex PCR; TCRdb's table is partial and in-frame only. The sample contains about 160,000 clones, around four fifths of which appear only once. The sample comprised PBMCs or T cells enriched from blood (not recorded which). The source is a woman aged 45-65 years who had recovered from COVID-19.

The chain links TRBV3-1 (or the pseudogene TRBV3-2) to TRBJ2-3; D is perhaps TRBD2 (6 bases). Germline V gene lookup returns CDR1 LGHDT and CDR2 YNNKEL (reference sequence). The CDR3 is 14 amino acids. V shed 1 base and J shed 4 bases, with 9 bases lying between them. The CDR3 sequence is CASSQGGVPDTQYF. CDR3 DNA sequence: TGTGCCAGCAGCCAAGGGGGGGTACCAGATACGCAGTATTTT.

This clone came up once. Relative to the germline gene, one junction end is altered; a read error may explain this. The V and J genes are TRBV7-9 and TRBJ2-3; D is undetermined. This CDR3 spans 13 amino acids. The germline CDR1 and CDR2 sequences are SEHNR and FQNEAQ (reference sequence). In DNA form, the CDR3 reads TGTGCCAGCAGCATAGCCCCACGAGGTACGCAGTATTTT. Its translation is CASSIAPRGTQYF.

The rearrangement joins TRBV28 to TRBJ1-1; 8 bases are a match to TRBD1. The CDR3 spans 14 residues. V was pared by 6 bases and J by 3 bases, with 6 bases of the junction left unmatched. CDR1 and CDR2 (germline): MDHEN, SYDVKM. The CDR3, as DNA: TGTGCCAGCAGACAGGGGGTCCTGTACACTGAAGCTTTCTTT. It specifies CASRQGVLYTEAFF.

V and J are TRBV18 and TRBJ2-2; weak D call: TRBD2 (6 bases). This CDR3 region has 17 residues. The V end lost 1 base, the J end lost 5 bases, and 17 bases lay between the germline ends. The germline gives CDR1 KGHSH, CDR2 LQKENI. In nucleotides, the CDR3 is TGTGCCAGCTCACCACTAAAGGCGGGGACCTCAACCGGGGAGCTGTTTTTT. This gives the protein CASSPLKAGTSTGELFF.

The rearrangement uses TRBV19 and TRBJ1-5; D uncertain. This CDR3 is 14 amino acids long. Between the trimmed V and J ends, which lost 1 base and 4 bases, there was a span of 8 bases. Germline CDR1 reads LNHDA; CDR2 reads SQIVND (reference sequence). CDR3 sequence (DNA): TGTGCCAGTAGTATAGTGAGAGGGAATCAGCCCCAGCATTTT. Its translation: CASSIVRGNQPQHF.

This clone was seen once. The genes are TRBV19 and TRBJ1-3, with a tentative D call TRBD1 (5 bases). V was clipped by 2 bases and J by 2 bases, with 16 bases between them. The germline CDR1 and CDR2 sequences are LNHDA and SQIVND (reference sequence). The CDR3 has 17 amino acids. The CDR3 DNA is TGTGCCAGTAGTATACCGAGGAGTAGGGGTCCTGGAAACACCATATATTTT. Encoded protein: CASSIPRSRGPGNTIYF.

This clone was detected once. V is TRBV7-8 and J is TRBJ1-1; no clear D gene. Per the germline V gene, CDR1 is SGHVS and CDR2 is FQNEAQ. The CDR3 is 11 residues long. V lost 5 bases, J lost 3 bases, and 4 bases lay in between. CDR3 protein: CASSLYTEAFF. DNA for the CDR3: TGTGCCAGCAGCCTATACACTGAAGCTTTCTTT.